This TCR beta chain is drawn from a study of OX40 agonist ivuxolimab in advanced cancers. Using immunoSEQ multiplex PCR, the repertoire was profiled, and TCRdb retains in-frame clones only, with some absent. The sample contains about 64,000 clones, about 85% of which appear only once. This receptor was taken from an adult with an advanced solid tumor such as melanoma, head and neck, liver or kidney cancer. Here the sequenced sample was CD4+ or CD8+ T cells sorted from blood, taken in a trial of the OX40 agonist ivuxolimab.

The CDR3 reads CASSPSGEQFF. The CDR3 nucleotides read TGTGCCAGCAGCCCTAGCGGGGAGCAGTTCTTC. The chain is built from TRBV7-2 and TRBJ2-1; 8 bases match TRBD2. The CDR3 has 11 amino acids. Trimming removed 5 bases from V and 10 bases from J; junction bases left unmatched: 1. Germline V gene data show CDR1 as SGHTA and CDR2 as FQGNSA.